The TCR beta chain under discussion was sequenced for a study of beta chain features in type 1 diabetes. Study-level results: The study left unresolved whether HLA type influences TCRB rearrangement.

The authors sorted CD4+ naive, central memory, regulatory and stem cell-like memory cells via CD45RO/CCR7/CD25/CD127/CD95/CD27. Every isolated RNA sample was fully reverse transcribed, so sequencing captured expressed TCRB transcripts. Clones were read by immunoSEQ multiplex PCR, and TCRdb kept only the in-frame ones, dropping some. The sample consists of about 240,000 clones, about 25% of them appearing once. V lost 1 base and J lost 0, with 6 bases in between. The germline CDR1 and CDR2 sequences are MGHDK and SYGVNS. This CDR3 is 15 amino acids long. This clone was observed a handful of times. Its antigen is unidentified.

The source is a man aged 25 to 40 in good health. J is TRBJ2-2 and V is TRBV25-1; TRBD2 is a possible D gene (5 bases). The sample comprised central memory CD4+ T cells from blood. CDR3 bases: TGTGCCAGCAGTGAATTGAGGGCGAACACCGGGGAGCTGTTTTTT. Encoded protein: CASSELRANTGELFF.